The T cell receptor beta chain described here comes from a study of shared clonotypes between healthy human individuals. Study results and limitations: Non-shared clonotypes had lower generation probabilities than clonotypes shared by all four sorted-subset donors. Generally, naive subsets came out with larger estimated richness than memory subsets.

Method: immunoSEQ multiplex PCR; TCRdb's copy keeps in-frame clones and lacks some. The table includes roughly 200,000 clones, around 63% detected once. Donors included only healthy HIV-negative adults lacking recent acute infections or vaccinations. The CDR3 is 16 amino acids. Germline CDR1 is SGHVS and CDR2 is FNYEAQ. Deletions cut 1 base from V and 4 bases from J, with 14 bases between. Concerning this clone itself: The antigen remains unidentified.

The sequenced sample was memory CD4+ T cells sorted from blood. Subset specified: CD45RA-negative fraction. This chain uses TRBV7-6 with TRBJ1-3, with no clear D. The TCR originated in a man aged 30 to 45 in good health. The CDR3 bases are TGTGCCAGCAGCTTAGAACGCCGGATGGCAGGAAACACCATATATTTT. Translated: CASSLERRMAGNTIYF.